This TCR beta chain was profiled in a study of cytomegalovirus exposure and HLA in healthy donors. Study-level results: Highly shared sequence variants in one cluster were likely a sequencing artifact. Across donors, sequencing depth was assumed by presence/absence analyses to be roughly uniform. Researchers reported that a few CMV-associated chains were confirmed in vitro as CMV antigen-specific. Upon later analysis, HLA-associated TCR beta chains proved more clonally expanded than other, equally common chains.

This clone appeared a single time. Its antigen is unidentified. Amplification used 60 Vbeta primers and 13 Jbeta primers. The method was immunoSEQ multiplex PCR; TCRdb's version includes in-frame clones alone and lacks a portion of them. In the table there are under 150,000 clones, roughly 68% of which are singletons. This sequence was found in a man in his sixties in good health and CMV-seronegative. The sample was PBMCs.

The CDR3 DNA is TGTGCCAGCAGTCTGACTAGCGGAGATACGCAGTATTTT. Residues: CASSLTSGDTQYF. The chain joins TRBV27 to TRBJ2-3; 9 bases align to TRBD2. This CDR3 spans 13 amino acids. The junction had 2 bases not matched to a gene; V was cut back by 5 bases and J by 5 bases. Germline CDR1 reads MNHEY; CDR2 reads SMNVEV (reference sequence).